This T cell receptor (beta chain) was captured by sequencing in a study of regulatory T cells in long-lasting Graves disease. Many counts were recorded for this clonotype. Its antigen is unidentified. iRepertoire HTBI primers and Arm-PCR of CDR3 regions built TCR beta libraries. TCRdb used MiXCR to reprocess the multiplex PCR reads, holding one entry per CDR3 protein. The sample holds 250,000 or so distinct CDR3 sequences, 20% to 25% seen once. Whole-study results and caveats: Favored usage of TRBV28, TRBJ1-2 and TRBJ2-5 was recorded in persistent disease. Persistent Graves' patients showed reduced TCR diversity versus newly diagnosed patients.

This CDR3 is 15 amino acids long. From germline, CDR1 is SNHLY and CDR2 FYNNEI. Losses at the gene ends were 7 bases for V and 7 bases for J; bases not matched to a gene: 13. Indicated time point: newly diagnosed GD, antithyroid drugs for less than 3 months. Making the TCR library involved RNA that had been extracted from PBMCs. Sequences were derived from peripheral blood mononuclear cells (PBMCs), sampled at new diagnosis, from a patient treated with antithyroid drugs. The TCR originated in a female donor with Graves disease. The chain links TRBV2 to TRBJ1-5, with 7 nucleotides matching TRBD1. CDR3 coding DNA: TGTGCCAGCACCCTCAGAAGGGGGCTCGGGCAGCCCCAGCATTTT. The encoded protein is CASTLRRGLGQPQHF.